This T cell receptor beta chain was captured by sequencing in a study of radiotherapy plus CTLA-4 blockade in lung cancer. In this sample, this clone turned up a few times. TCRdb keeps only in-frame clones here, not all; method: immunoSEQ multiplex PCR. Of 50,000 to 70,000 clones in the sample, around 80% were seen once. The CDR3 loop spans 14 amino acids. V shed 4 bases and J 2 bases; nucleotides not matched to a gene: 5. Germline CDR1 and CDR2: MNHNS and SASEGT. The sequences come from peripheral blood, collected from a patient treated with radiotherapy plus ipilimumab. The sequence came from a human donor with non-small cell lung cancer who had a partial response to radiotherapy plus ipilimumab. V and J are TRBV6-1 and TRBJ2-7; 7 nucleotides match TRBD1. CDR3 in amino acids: CASSATGTAYEQYF. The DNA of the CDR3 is TGTGCCAGCAGTGCGACCGGGACAGCCTACGAGCAGTACTTC.